A single sample gave rise to the 24 T cell receptor beta chains below, sequenced in a study of T cells after yellow fever vaccination. TCRdb redid the calling of the 5' RACE reads with MiXCR, one entry per CDR3 protein. The profile covers 25,000 to 30,000 distinct CDR3 sequences, with about 5% appearing a single time and roughly 41% taken by the ten largest. Sequenced here: CD8+ T cells sorted from PBMCs, sampled 10 days after the yellow fever booster vaccination. The receptors here all came from a man in his thirties or forties who received the YFV17D yellow fever vaccine.

This clonotype occurred many times. This rearrangement joins TRBV7-8 to TRBJ2-2, with 7 bases identical to TRBD2. Losses at the gene ends were 1 base for V and 6 bases for J; bases not matched to a gene: 11. The CDR3 is made up of 17 amino acids. Per germline, CDR1 SGHVS and CDR2 FQNEAQ. In DNA form, the CDR3 reads TGTGCCAGCAGCTTAGTCGGACTAGTGGGAGTTTCCGGGGAGCTGTTTTTT. Translated: CASSLVGLVGVSGELFF.

This clonotype was recorded at least ten times. The chain employs TRBV7-8 and TRBJ1-6; D possibly corresponds to TRBD1 (6 bases). This CDR3 comprises 16 residues. Between the trimmed V and J ends, which lost 1 base and 7 bases, there was a span of 14 bases. Germline CDR1 and CDR2: SGHVS and FQNEAQ. The CDR3 loop reads CASSLVVLGTNSPLHF. The DNA of the CDR3 is TGTGCCAGCAGCTTAGTTGTTCTGGGGACAAATTCACCCCTCCACTTT.

This clonotype was recorded many times. This chain joins TRBV29-1 and TRBJ1-2; 9 nucleotides agree with TRBD1. The CDR3 spans 13 residues. Per germline, CDR1 SQVTM and CDR2 ANQGSEA. V shed 3 bases and J 6 bases; nucleotides not matched to a gene: 5. This CDR3 reads CSVESRDRDGYTF. For the CDR3, the DNA is TGCAGCGTTGAGTCACGGGACAGGGATGGCTACACCTTC.

This clonotype was detected ten times or more. V gene TRBV6-5 combines with J gene TRBJ2-3; TRBD2 matches 12 bases. Germline values: CDR1 MNHEY, CDR2 SVGAGI. The junction had 1 base not matched to a gene; V was cut back by 0 bases and J by 0 bases. The CDR3 extends over 17 amino acids. CDR3 in DNA: TGTGCCAGCAGTTACTCGACTAGCGGGGGTAGCACAGATACGCAGTATTTT. Encoded protein: CASSYSTSGGSTDTQYF.

There are many counts of this clonotype. The chain couples TRBV6-5 to TRBJ2-1, with 9 bases lining up with TRBD2. The germline V gene encodes CDR1 MNHEY and CDR2 SVGAGI. The CDR3 contains 16 residues. Trimming removed 1 base from V and 5 bases from J; junction bases left unmatched: 6. This CDR3 is CASSYFHERGDNEQFF. In DNA, the CDR3 is TGTGCCAGCAGTTACTTCCACGAGCGGGGGGACAATGAGCAGTTCTTC.

This clonotype was seen many times. The V gene is TRBV7-9, the J gene TRBJ2-1, with D tentatively TRBD2 (7 bases). V was trimmed by 11 bases and J by 8 bases, leaving 13 bases between them. The CDR3 runs to 11 residues. The V gene's germline CDR1 is SEHNR and CDR2 FQNEAQ (reference sequence). DNA of the CDR3: TGTGCCGACGAGGGGGGGTATGAGCAGTTCTTC. Translated, it gives CADEGGYEQFF.

This clonotype was picked up many times. The rearrangement uses TRBV9 and TRBJ2-7, with D maybe TRBD1 (5 bases). This CDR3 contains 14 residues. Germline CDR1 SGDLS, CDR2 YYNGEE. V lost 0 bases, J lost 2 bases, and 9 bases lay in between. CDR3 coding DNA: TGTGCCAGCAGCGTAGGGGGCGAGCCCTACGAGCAGTACTTC. It specifies CASSVGGEPYEQYF.

In this sample, this clonotype turned up many times. The chain links TRBV7-9 to TRBJ2-7; D unresolved. The ends were cut back, 1 base at V and 3 bases at J, with 19 bases in the middle. Germline V gene sequence: CDR1 SEHNR, CDR2 FQNEAQ (reference sequence). The length of the CDR3 is 17 residues. CDR3 coding DNA: TGTGCCAGCAGCTTAGTTCCCCGGTCTTCTCCGATCTACGAGCAGTACTTC. It is translated as CASSLVPRSSPIYEQYF.

This clonotype was recorded many times. The V call is TRBV5-1, the J call TRBJ2-5, with D hard to call. The CDR3 loop spans 14 amino acids. Germline V lookup: CDR1 SGHRS, CDR2 YFSETQ. V lost 2 bases to trimming and J lost 4 bases, with 12 bases between them. The CDR3 here is CASSLEGLAETQYF. CDR3 sequence (DNA): TGCGCCAGCAGCTTAGAAGGGCTGGCAGAGACCCAGTACTTC.

This clonotype came up many times. This chain joins TRBV19 and TRBJ2-1; the D call may be TRBD1 or TRBD2 (5 bases each). Germline V gives CDR1 LNHDA, CDR2 SQIVND (reference sequence). Deletions cut 11 bases from V and 6 bases from J, with 11 bases between. This CDR3 has 11 residues. In DNA, the CDR3 is TGTGCCTCCGGGACGTTCAATGAGCAGTTCTTC. It codes for CASGTFNEQFF.

The table lists this clonotype with many counts. The chain carries TRBV2 and TRBJ2-1; perhaps TRBD1 as D (6 bases). Germline-derived CDR1 and CDR2 are SNHLY and FYNNEI. V was shortened by 4 bases and J by 7 bases, with 11 bases between the two germline ends. This CDR3 is built from 13 residues. The CDR3 DNA reads TGTGCCAGCAGTGGAGGGGGATGGAATGAGCAGTTCTTC. It translates to CASSGGGWNEQFF.

There are many counts of this clonotype. The chain recombines TRBV12-3 or TRBV12-4 with TRBJ2-1, with 9 bases that match TRBD1. V shed 7 bases and J 0 bases; nucleotides not matched to a gene: 4. The CDR3 contains 15 residues. The CDR3 nucleotides read TGTGCCAGCAACGCGGACAGGGGCTCCTACAATGAGCAGTTCTTC. As protein: CASNADRGSYNEQFF.

In its sample, this clonotype was seen many times. The V gene is TRBV12-3 or TRBV12-4, the J gene TRBJ1-1; no firm D call. V lost 3 bases and J 4 bases, leaving 6 bases between the germline ends. The CDR3 has 12 amino acids. The CDR3 DNA reads as TGTGCCAGCAGTTTTAAGTCCACTGAAGCTTTCTTT. Translated: CASSFKSTEAFF.

The V gene is TRBV6-2 or TRBV6-3, the J gene TRBJ2-7; the match to TRBD1 covers 8 bases. The CDR3 contains 12 residues. V lost 8 bases and J lost 5; bases outside the gene matches: 5. Looked up from germline, CDR1 is MNHEY and CDR2 is SVGEGT. Here the CDR3 reads CASGQGAHEQYF. In DNA form, the CDR3 reads TGTGCCAGCGGACAGGGAGCCCACGAGCAGTACTTC.

The rearrangement joins TRBV7-9 to TRBJ2-1; 7 bases map to TRBD1. Trimming cost V 5 bases and J 8 bases; bases outside gene matches: 18. CDR3 length: 17 amino acids. Per the germline V gene, CDR1 is SEHNR and CDR2 is FQNEAQ (reference sequence). In DNA form, the CDR3 reads TGTGCCAGCAGCCCTCGGACAGGATACGCCGGTGGCGATGAGCAGTTCTTC. Translating gives CASSPRTGYAGGDEQFF.

This clonotype was seen at least ten times. This chain uses TRBV12-3 or TRBV12-4 with TRBJ1-6; D is ambiguous. The CDR3 is 17 residues long. Trimming left V 2 bases short and J 0 bases short, with 11 bases between. The chain's CDR3 is CASSLSGFGSYNSPLHF. CDR3 coding DNA: TGTGCCAGCAGTTTATCGGGTTTCGGCTCCTATAATTCACCCCTCCACTTT.

This clonotype was picked up many times. The rearrangement uses TRBV20-1 and TRBJ1-6; D ambiguous. Germline lookup yields CDR1 DFQATT and CDR2 SNEGSKA (reference sequence). Trimming took 6 bases from V and 9 from J, leaving 18 bases between them. The CDR3 spans 14 residues. CDR3 residues: CSAPRREMISPLHF. CDR3 sequence (DNA): TGCAGTGCCCCCAGGCGGGAGATGATTTCACCCCTCCACTTT.

This clonotype was seen ten or more times. The chain uses TRBV9 and TRBJ2-3; 8 nucleotides agree with TRBD2. This CDR3 contains 14 residues. Losses at the gene ends were 4 bases for V and 6 bases for J; bases not matched to a gene: 7. Germline V CDR1 and CDR2: SGDLS, YYNGEE. This CDR3 is CASSFAGGTDTQYF. The DNA for the CDR3 is TGTGCCAGCAGCTTCGCGGGAGGTACCGATACGCAGTATTTT.

The table lists this clonotype with many counts. The rearrangement links TRBV2 to TRBJ2-7; D not certain. The CDR3 spans 14 residues. Trimming stripped 7 bases from V and 2 bases from J, with 15 bases between. The germline V gene encodes CDR1 SNHLY and CDR2 FYNNEI. CDR3 bases: TGTGCCAGCACCCCTTCTTGGGGTACCTACGAGCAGTACTTC. This sequence encodes CASTPSWGTYEQYF.

This clonotype was detected ten times or more. The chain couples TRBV7-2 to TRBJ2-7; a weak D match, TRBD2 (6 bases). Deletions cut 3 bases from V and 3 bases from J, with 6 bases between. This CDR3 has 12 amino acids. Germline V gene data show CDR1 as SGHTA and CDR2 as FQGNSA. CDR3 amino acids: CASSFSGYEQYF. The CDR3 DNA is TGTGCCAGCAGCTTTAGCGGCTACGAGCAGTACTTC. The variable domain in full, with the rest retrieved from reference TRBV7-2 and TRBJ2-7, is GAGVSQSPSNKVTEKGKDVELRCDPISGHTALYWYRQSLGQGLEFLIYFQGNSAPDKSGLPSDRFSAERTGGSVSTLTIQRTQQEDSAVYLCASSFSGYEQYFGPGTRLTVT.

V usage is TRBV7-9 and J usage is TRBJ2-7; D possibly corresponds to TRBD1 (5 bases). V was pared by 5 bases and J by 3 bases, with 11 bases between. Germline CDR1 reads SEHNR; CDR2 reads FQNEAQ (reference sequence). The CDR3 covers 13 residues. CDR3 region: CASSGGALYEQYF. The CDR3 DNA reads TGTGCCAGCAGCGGTGGGGCCCTCTACGAGCAGTACTTC.

In this sample, this clonotype turned up many times. The chain joins TRBV5-1 to TRBJ2-3, with a tentative D call TRBD1 (5 bases). From germline, CDR1 is SGHRS and CDR2 YFSETQ. This CDR3 contains 16 residues. V was clipped by 3 bases and J by 3 bases, with 17 bases between them. The DNA for the CDR3 is TGCGCCAGCAGCTGGAGTGCAGGGATTTTGACAGATACGCAGTATTTT. As protein: CASSWSAGILTDTQYF.

This clonotype was seen ten or more times. The chain joins TRBV29-1 to TRBJ2-1; 8 nucleotides agree with TRBD2. V lost 0 bases to trimming and J lost 1 base; unmatched junction nucleotides: 8. The CDR3 loop spans 17 amino acids. Germline V gene data show CDR1 as SQVTM and CDR2 as ANQGSEA. The CDR3 bases are TGCAGCGTTGAAGAGTTTGCGGAGCGGGAGTCCTACAATGAGCAGTTCTTC. It specifies CSVEEFAERESYNEQFF.

In this sample, this clonotype turned up many times. V and J are TRBV7-9 and TRBJ2-1; TRBD2 agrees at 10 bases. With V trimmed by 4 bases and J by 3 bases, 12 bases remained unmatched. This CDR3 contains 18 residues. The V gene's germline CDR1 is SEHNR and CDR2 FQNEAQ (reference sequence). DNA of the CDR3: TGTGCCAGCAGCTCGAGATCTAGCGGGAGTGAATACTACAATGAGCAGTTCTTC. Translated, it gives CASSSRSSGSEYYNEQFF.